This TCR beta chain was captured by sequencing in a study of T cell responses to AZD1222 COVID-19 vaccine. This clone turned up a few times. Its antigen is unidentified. General observations from the study: Repertoires in all cases were sampled only once the peak T cell response had passed. A reported finding is that nearly half of spike-specific TCRs target unmutated variant regions. It was only 6 or 7 AZD1222 recipients who were seropositive at baseline.

The protocol was immunoSEQ multiplex PCR, while the TCRdb copy is restricted to in-frame clones and leaves out a portion. The sample lists approximately 110,000 clones, about 89% seen once, with under 5% in the top ten. From germline, CDR1 is SGHRS and CDR2 YFSETQ. V lost 0 bases to trimming and J lost 0 bases, with 7 bases between them. The CDR3 spans 15 residues. The receptor was derived from an adult in good health. The sequenced sample was peripheral blood, obtained on day 0 of AZD1222 vaccination. The V gene is TRBV5-1, the J gene TRBJ2-1, with D maybe TRBD2 (6 bases). The CDR3 DNA sequence: TGCGCCAGCAGCTTGGCGGGGGTCTCCTACAATGAGCAGTTCTTC. This encodes CASSLAGVSYNEQFF.